Below, one T cell receptor beta chain is given with its context. Its cognate antigen is unknown. The sequenced template was cDNA made from the entire isolated RNA. Using immunoSEQ multiplex PCR, the repertoire was profiled, and TCRdb retains in-frame clones only, with some absent. The sample contains some 150,000 clones, about 10% of which appear only once. The sample is drawn from a study of beta chain features in type 1 diabetes. Overall study findings and caveats: VDJ junctions from patients with type 1 diabetes contained fewer insertions and more deletions.

The germline gives CDR1 MNHNS, CDR2 SASEGT. V shed 0 bases and J shed 10 bases, with 10 bases lying between them. The CDR3 covers 14 residues. Sequencing input: naive CD4+ T cells from blood. This receptor was obtained from a man between 18 and 35 years old in good health. V usage is TRBV6-1 and J usage is TRBJ1-6; D perhaps matches TRBD1 (5 bases). This CDR3 is CASSEAGVGSPLHF. CDR3 bases: TGTGCCAGCAGTGAAGCAGGGGTTGGCTCACCCCTCCACTTT.